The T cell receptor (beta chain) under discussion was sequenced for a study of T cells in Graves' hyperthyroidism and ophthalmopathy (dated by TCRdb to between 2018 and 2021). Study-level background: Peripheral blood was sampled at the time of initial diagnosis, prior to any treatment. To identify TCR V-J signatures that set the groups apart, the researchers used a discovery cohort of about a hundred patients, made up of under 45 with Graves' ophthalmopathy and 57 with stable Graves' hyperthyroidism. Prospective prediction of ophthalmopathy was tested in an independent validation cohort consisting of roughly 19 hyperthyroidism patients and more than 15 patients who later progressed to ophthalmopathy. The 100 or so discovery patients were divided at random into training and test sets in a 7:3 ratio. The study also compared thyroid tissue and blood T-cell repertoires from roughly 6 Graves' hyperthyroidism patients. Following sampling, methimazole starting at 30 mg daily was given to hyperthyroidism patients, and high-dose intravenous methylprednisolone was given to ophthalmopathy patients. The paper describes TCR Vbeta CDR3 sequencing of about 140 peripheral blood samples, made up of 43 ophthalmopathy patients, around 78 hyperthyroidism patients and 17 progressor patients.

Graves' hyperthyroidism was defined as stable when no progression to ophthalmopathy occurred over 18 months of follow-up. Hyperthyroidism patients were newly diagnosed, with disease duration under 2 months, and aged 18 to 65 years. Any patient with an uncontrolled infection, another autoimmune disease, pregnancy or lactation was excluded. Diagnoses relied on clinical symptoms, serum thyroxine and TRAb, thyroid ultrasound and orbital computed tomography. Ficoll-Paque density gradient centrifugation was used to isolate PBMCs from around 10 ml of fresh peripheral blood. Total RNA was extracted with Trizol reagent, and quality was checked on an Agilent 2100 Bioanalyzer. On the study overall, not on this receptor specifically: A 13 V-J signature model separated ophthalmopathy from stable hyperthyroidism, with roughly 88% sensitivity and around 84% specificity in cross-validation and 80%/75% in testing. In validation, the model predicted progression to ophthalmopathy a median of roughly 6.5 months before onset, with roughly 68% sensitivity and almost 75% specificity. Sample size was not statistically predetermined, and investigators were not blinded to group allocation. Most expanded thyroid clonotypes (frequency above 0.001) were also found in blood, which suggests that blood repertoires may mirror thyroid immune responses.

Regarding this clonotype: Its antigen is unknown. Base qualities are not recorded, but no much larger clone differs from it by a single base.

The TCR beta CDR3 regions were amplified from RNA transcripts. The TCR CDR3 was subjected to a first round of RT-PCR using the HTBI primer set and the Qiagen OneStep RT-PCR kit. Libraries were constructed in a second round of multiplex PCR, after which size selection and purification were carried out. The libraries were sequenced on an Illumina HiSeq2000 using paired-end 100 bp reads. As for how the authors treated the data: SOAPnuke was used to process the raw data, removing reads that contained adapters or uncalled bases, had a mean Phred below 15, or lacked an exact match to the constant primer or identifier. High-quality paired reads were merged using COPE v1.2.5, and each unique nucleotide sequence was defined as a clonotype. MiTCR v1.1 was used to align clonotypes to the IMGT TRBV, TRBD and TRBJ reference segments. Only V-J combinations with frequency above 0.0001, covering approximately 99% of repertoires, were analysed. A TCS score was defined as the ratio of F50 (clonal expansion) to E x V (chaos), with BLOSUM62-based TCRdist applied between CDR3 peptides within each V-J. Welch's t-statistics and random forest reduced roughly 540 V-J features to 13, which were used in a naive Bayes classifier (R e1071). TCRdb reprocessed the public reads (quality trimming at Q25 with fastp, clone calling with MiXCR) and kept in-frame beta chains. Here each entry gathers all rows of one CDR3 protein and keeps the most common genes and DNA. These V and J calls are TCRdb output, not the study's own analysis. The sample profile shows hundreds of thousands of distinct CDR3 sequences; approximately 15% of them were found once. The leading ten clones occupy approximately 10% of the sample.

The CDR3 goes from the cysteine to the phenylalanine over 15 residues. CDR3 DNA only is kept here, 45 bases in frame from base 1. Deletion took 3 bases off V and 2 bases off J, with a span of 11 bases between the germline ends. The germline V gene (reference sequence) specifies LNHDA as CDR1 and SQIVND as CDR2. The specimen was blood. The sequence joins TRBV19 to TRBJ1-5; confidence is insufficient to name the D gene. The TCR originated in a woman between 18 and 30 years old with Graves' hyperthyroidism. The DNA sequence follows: TGTGCCAGTAGTATGCTCGAGCTTGGCAATCAGCCCCAGCATTTT. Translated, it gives CASSMLELGNQPQHF.